The 15 T cell receptor beta chains listed next were all sequenced from one sample in a study of blood T cell repertoires in COVID-19. The assay was immunoSEQ multiplex PCR, and TCRdb's table has in-frame clones only and misses some. The sample carries under 350,000 clones, roughly 90% recorded once. Sequencing was done on a sample of peripheral blood. All receptors derive from a man in his forties or fifties with acute or convalescent COVID-19.

The CDR3: CASSVGGGPFLNTEAFF. CDR3 nucleotide sequence: TGTGCCAGCAGCGTAGGCGGGGGGCCCTTCTTGAACACTGAAGCTTTCTTT. The V gene is TRBV9, the J gene TRBJ1-1; D might be TRBD1 (6 bases). Germline CDR1 is SGDLS and CDR2 is YYNGEE. V dropped 0 bases and J dropped 0 bases, with 15 bases sitting between them. The CDR3 has 17 amino acids.

This chain joins TRBV15 and TRBJ2-2; D is perhaps TRBD1 (5 bases). Between the trimmed V and J ends, which lost 3 bases and 5 bases, there was a span of 13 bases. The CDR3 totals 15 residues. Germline V CDR1 and CDR2: LNHNV, YYDKDF (reference sequence). As DNA, the CDR3 is TGTGCCACCAGCAGGGGGCCCTTCTCGACCGGGGAGCTGTTTTTT. It yields the protein CATSRGPFSTGELFF. Complete variable domain (other parts from reference TRBV15 and TRBJ2-2): DAMVIQNPRYQVTQFGKPVTLSCSQTLNHNVMYWYQQKSSQAPKLLFHYYDKDFNNEADTPDNFQSRRPNTSFCFLDIRSPGLGDTAMYLCATSRGPFSTGELFFGEGSRLTVL.

Here the CDR3 DNA reads TGTGCCAGCTCACCAAATAGCGGGGGAACCTACGAGCAGTACTTC. It is translated as CASSPNSGGTYEQYF. The V and J genes are TRBV18 and TRBJ2-7; 9 bases are shared with TRBD2. Germline V gene lookup returns CDR1 KGHSH and CDR2 LQKENI. V gave up 2 bases and J gave up 2 bases; unmatched junction bases: 4. The CDR3 runs to 15 residues.

V usage is TRBV6-2 or TRBV6-3 and J usage is TRBJ2-1; D possibly corresponds to TRBD2 (6 bases). The CDR3 is 15 residues long. Trimming took 3 bases from V and 0 from J, leaving 9 bases between them. CDR1 is MNHEY and CDR2 is SVGEGT in the germline V gene. CDR3 sequence: CASSYDGSSYNEQFF. The DNA for the CDR3 is TGTGCCAGCAGTTATGACGGGAGCTCCTACAATGAGCAGTTCTTC.

The rearrangement joins TRBV7-2 to TRBJ1-2; 10 nucleotides align to TRBD1. Germline assignment: CDR1 SGHTA and CDR2 FQGNSA. CDR3 length equals 15 residues. V lost 3 bases, J lost 4 bases, and 5 bases stayed unmatched. This CDR3 reads CASSLGQGRTYGYTF. CDR3 nucleotides: TGTGCCAGCAGCTTGGGACAGGGGCGAACCTATGGCTACACCTTC.

The chain carries TRBV6-5 and TRBJ1-1; D is undetermined. CDR1 and CDR2 from the germline V gene are MNHEY and SVGAGI. Trimming took 10 bases from V and 1 from J, leaving 16 bases between them. The length of the CDR3 is 14 residues. The CDR3 nucleotides read TGTGCCATTAGGAGACGGGAGACGAACACTGAAGCTTTCTTT. Translation gives CAIRRRETNTEAFF.

The chain's CDR3 is CASSNLLANVRGTQYF. In DNA form, the CDR3 reads TGTGCCAGCAGCAATTTACTAGCGAATGTGCGGGGTACGCAGTATTTT. The chain uses TRBV13 and TRBJ2-3, with TRBD2 matching 7 bases. The CDR3 runs to 16 residues. The germline V gene has CDR1 PRHDT and CDR2 FYEKMQ (reference sequence). V lost 5 bases, J lost 8 bases, and 16 bases stayed unmatched.

The chain links TRBV6-5 to TRBJ2-7; 10 positions match TRBD2. Germline values: CDR1 MNHEY, CDR2 SVGAGI. CDR3 length: 15 residues. V was pared by 4 bases and J by 2 bases, with 5 bases of the junction left unmatched. The CDR3 protein is CASSSRAGGPYEQYF. CDR3 sequence (DNA): TGTGCCAGCAGTTCCAGAGCGGGGGGGCCCTACGAGCAGTACTTC.

A single count supports this clone. The chain carries TRBV30 and TRBJ1-2; 8 positions agree with TRBD1. From germline, CDR1 is GTSNPN and CDR2 SVGIG (reference sequence). The V gene end was trimmed by 2 bases and the J gene end by 10 bases; junction bases not matched to a gene: 3. The CDR3 contains 11 residues. This chain's CDR3 is CAWSRQGPYTF. The CDR3 DNA reads TGTGCCTGGAGTCGACAGGGGCCCTACACCTTC.

V and J are TRBV15 and TRBJ1-1; D might be TRBD1 (5 bases). The CDR3 extends over 14 amino acids. Trimming took off 3 bases at V and 6 bases at J, with 14 bases between the two ends. Germline V gene data show CDR1 as LNHNV and CDR2 as YYDKDF (reference sequence). CDR3 sequence: CATSSEPPGAEAFF. Here the CDR3 DNA reads TGTGCCACCAGCAGTGAACCTCCGGGGGCTGAAGCTTTCTTT.

This rearrangement joins TRBV7-2 to TRBJ1-5; D remains unclear. V gave up 4 bases and J gave up 0 bases, with 10 bases separating them. The CDR3 is made up of 15 amino acids. Germline lookup yields CDR1 SGHTA and CDR2 FQGNSA. Here the CDR3 DNA reads TGTGCCAGCAGCTCCGGAGGCTATAGCAATCAGCCCCAGCATTTT. It yields the protein CASSSGGYSNQPQHF.

The chain employs TRBV7-8 and TRBJ1-5, with D maybe TRBD1 (5 bases). The germline CDR1 and CDR2 sequences are SGHVS and FQNEAQ. This CDR3 is built from 17 residues. The V gene lost 4 bases and the J gene lost 6 bases, with 22 bases spanning the gap. The CDR3 coding sequence is TGTGCCAGCAGCTCCCGGGTGGGGCAGGGCAGAATTCAGCCCCAGCATTTT. It is translated as CASSSRVGQGRIQPQHF.

This clone was found once. This rearrangement joins TRBV5-6 to TRBJ2-1, with D possibly TRBD2 on 5 matching bases. V gave up 3 bases and J gave up 4 bases, with 17 bases separating them. CDR1 is SGHDT and CDR2 is YYEEEE in the germline V gene. The CDR3 has 16 residues. The CDR3 bases are TGTGCCAGCAGCTCCCGAGGAGGATTTTCTTACAATGAGCAGTTCTTC. This gives the protein CASSSRGGFSYNEQFF.

The chain uses TRBV5-4 and TRBJ1-1; D is unresolved. The CDR3 totals 12 residues. Germline CDR1 and CDR2: SGHNT and YYREEE (reference sequence). V lost 2 bases to trimming and J lost 2 bases, with 4 bases between them. In DNA form, the CDR3 reads TGTGCCAGCAGCTTATATAACACTGAAGCTTTCTTT. Residues: CASSLYNTEAFF.

The CDR3 DNA sequence: TGTGCCAGCAGTGAAAGCCAGACTACGGCCAAAAACATTCAGTACTTC. Translation: CASSESQTTAKNIQYF. The genes are TRBV25-1 and TRBJ2-4, with D maybe TRBD2 (5 bases). The CDR3 is 16 residues long. Trimming shortened V by 2 bases and J by 1 base, and 12 bases separated the two germline ends. Germline V gene sequence: CDR1 MGHDK, CDR2 SYGVNS.